This T cell receptor beta chain stems from a study of T cells after yellow fever vaccination. This clonotype was seen a few times. The germline V gene encodes CDR1 SNHLY and CDR2 FYNNEI. The V and J ends lost 4 bases and 2 bases respectively, with 12 bases between them. This CDR3 is built from 14 residues. TCRdb processed the 5' RACE reads anew with MiXCR; each CDR3 protein has one entry. This sample yields 300,000 or so distinct CDR3 sequences, of which less than 9.5% are seen a single time; around 3.4% belongs to the top ten. This TCR was recovered from a man between 18 and 35 years old who received the YFV17D yellow fever vaccine. This sequence joins TRBV2 and TRBJ2-7; D possibly matches TRBD1 or TRBD2 (6 bases each). This specimen consisted of CD4+ T cells sorted from PBMCs, obtained 5 days after the yellow fever booster vaccination. As DNA, the CDR3 is TGTGCCAGCAGTGCGACTAGGGGGACCTACGAGCAGTACTTC. Amino acids: CASSATRGTYEQYF.